This T cell receptor beta chain comes out of a study of monozygotic twins with inflammatory bowel disease. Blood samples of about 2.5 ml were drawn from every donor. Researchers isolated total RNA from whole blood without sorting T cells. Germline CDR1 and CDR2: SGHTA and FQGNSA. The CDR3 sequence is 14 residues long. As to this clonotype: The antigen is undetermined.

From its re-call of the 5' RACE reads, TCRdb lists each CDR3 protein once, without DNA. Here the sample table reports approximately 150,000 distinct CDR3 sequences. Study outcomes and limitations: Those with IBD had lower TCRbeta diversity (inverse Simpson) than their healthy co-twins did.

The clonotype comes from a human donor with ulcerative colitis or Crohn's disease, or a healthy co-twin of an affected twin (not recorded which). The J gene is TRBJ2-2, the V gene TRBV7-2; the D call of TRBD1 rests on TCRdb alone, since no DNA is present to check it. Material for sequencing was blood. This CDR3 reads CASSPSPTTGELFF.